Presented here are 19 T cell receptor beta chains from one specimen sequenced in a study of tissue T cells after allogeneic stem cell transplantation. Produced via immunoSEQ multiplex PCR; TCRdb's table is partial and in-frame only. The data hold almost 7,000 clones, with under 35% observed a single time. The time point was: mouse harvest day 14 after allogeneic transplant. The graft held 10^6 splenic CD5+ T cells and 10^7 T-cell-depleted bone marrow cells. Sequenced input: skin. These receptors all stem from a female BALB/c mouse given C57BL/6 T cells with graft-versus-host disease after an allogeneic hematopoietic cell transplant.

To note about this clone: The gene symbols are mouse symbols. The read is 1 residue too short to cover the CDR3 end, so that end is filled in from the germline J gene. Other DNA sequences within the sample encode an identical CDR3. V usage is TRBV26 and J usage is TRBJ1-1; no reliable D call. Trimming removed 2 bases at V and 1 base at J, with 5 bases between. Germline loops: CDR1 KGHPV, CDR2 FQNQEV (reference sequence). This CDR3 has 13 amino acids. The sequenced CDR3 bases are TGTGCCAGCAGTCTGCTCGGGAACACAGAAGTCTTC. Protein product: CASSLLGNTEVF. The CDR3, in full, reads CASSLLGNTEVFF.

Within the sample, this clone is medium-sized. Genes and germline come from the mouse. The read terminates 1 residue before the CDR3 end, so the remaining end is supplied by the germline J gene. Other DNA sequences from this sample encode an identical CDR3 as well. The genes are TRBV26 and TRBJ1-3, with 9 bases aligning to TRBD1. The germline V gene has CDR1 KGHPV and CDR2 FQNQEV (reference sequence). The CDR3 is made up of 14 amino acids. V was pared by 4 bases and J by 2 bases, with 0 bases of the junction left unmatched. The sequenced CDR3 bases are TGTGCCAGCAGTCGACAGGGGGCTGGAAATACGCTCTAT. Protein: CASSRQGAGNTLY. The full CDR3 protein is CASSRQGAGNTLYF.

As concerns this clone: The genes are named according to mouse. The read ends 1 residue before the CDR3 terminus; that terminus is restored from the germline J gene. This rearrangement joins TRBV1 to TRBJ2-4, with D perhaps matching TRBD1 or TRBD2 (6 bases each). Trimming took 1 base from V and 7 from J, leaving 9 bases between them. The CDR3 extends over 13 amino acids. CDR1 is NSQYPW, CDR2 LRSPGD, per germline (reference sequence). CDR3: CTCSAGGRDTLYF. The part of the CDR3 DNA that was read is TGCACCTGCAGTGCAGGGGGGCGCGACACCTTGTAC. The variable domain in full, completed from reference TRBV1 and TRBJ2-4, reads VTLLEQNPRWRLVPRGQAVNLRCILKNSQYPWMSWYQQDLQKQLQWLFTLRSPGDKEVKSLPGADYLATRVTDTELRLQVANMSQGRTLYCTCSAGGRDTLYFGAGTRLSVL.

With regard to this clone: Here the gene names and germline are mouse. The observed sequence ends 1 residue before the CDR3 terminus, with the missing tail filled in from the germline J gene. The chain employs TRBV16 and TRBJ2-7, with 11 bases lining up with TRBD2. Germline V lookup: CDR1 SGHSA, CDR2 FRNQAP. Losses at the gene ends were 0 bases for V and 6 bases for J; bases not matched to a gene: 4. CDR3 size: 15 residues. CDR3 DNA (partial): TGTGCAAGCAGCTTAGAAGCGACTGGGGGGGGTGAACAGTAC. It specifies CASSLEATGGGEQY. The CDR3 reads in full as CASSLEATGGGEQYF.

Notes on this clone: Gene names are the mouse ones. With the read ending 1 residue before the CDR3 end, the germline J gene is used to fill in that end. The rearrangement joins TRBV2 to TRBJ1-2; weak D call: TRBD1 (6 bases). Germline values: CDR1 LGHNA, CDR2 YSYQKL. Between the trimmed V and J ends, which lost 6 bases and 1 base, there was a span of 6 bases. This CDR3 has 12 amino acids. CDR3 in amino acids: CASRQGNSDYTF. Partial CDR3 DNA: TGTGCCAGCAGACAGGGAAACTCCGACTACACC.

Within the sample, this clone is large. Genes and germline are mouse. The read gets to within 1 residue of the CDR3 end, and the germline J gene fills in the rest. This chain connects TRBV16 to TRBJ2-3; D gene unclear. Trimming stripped 1 base from V and 1 base from J, with 3 bases between. The CDR3 consists of 13 residues. Germline assignment: CDR1 SGHSA and CDR2 FRNQAP. The CDR3 loop reads CASSLGGAETLYF. Partial CDR3 DNA: TGTGCAAGCAGCTTAGGGGGTGCAGAAACGCTGTAT.

This clone is labeled as medium-sized. Gene names are mouse gene names. Read coverage stops 1 residue before the CDR3 terminus; the germline J gene supplies the remainder. This chain connects TRBV3 to TRBJ2-7; 10 nucleotides match TRBD2. After removal of 5 bases from V and 3 bases from J, the junction contained 1 base not matched to a gene. Germline V gene data show CDR1 as SNHLY and CDR2 as FYNGKV (reference sequence). CDR3 length equals 13 residues. The CDR3 DNA, read in part, is TGTGCCAGCAGCCGGACTGGGGGCTATGAACAGTAC. Its translation: CASSRTGGYEQY. The CDR3, in full, reads CASSRTGGYEQYF.

This clone was observed once. Gene names denote mouse genes. The read is 1 residue too short to cover the CDR3 end, so that end is filled in from the germline J gene. V is TRBV13-3 and J is TRBJ2-1; 10 positions match TRBD2. The CDR3 runs 17 residues. The junction had 3 bases not matched to a gene; V was cut back by 0 bases and J by 0 bases. The germline gives CDR1 NNHDY, CDR2 SYVADS. The DNA read from the CDR3 is TGTGCCAGCAGTGATGCCCGGGACTGGGGTAACTATGCTGAGCAGTTC. It is translated as CASSDARDWGNYAEQF. The CDR3 reads in full as CASSDARDWGNYAEQFF.

As concerns this clone: The genes and germline here are from mouse. The CDR3 extends 1 residue past the end of the read, so its final part is completed from the germline J gene. V and J are TRBV26 and TRBJ1-4; weak D call: TRBD1 (5 bases). V lost 2 bases, J lost 0 bases, and 7 bases lay in between. CDR1 and CDR2 from the germline V gene are KGHPV and FQNQEV (reference sequence). This CDR3 has 15 amino acids. The CDR3 reads CASSLGHFSNERLFF. The sequenced part of the CDR3 DNA is TGTGCCAGCAGTCTGGGACACTTTTCCAACGAAAGATTATTT. The full variable domain, its missing parts supplied by reference TRBV26 and TRBJ1-4, is NSKVIQTPRYLVKGQGQKAKMRCIPEKGHPVVFWYQQNKNNEFKFLINFQNQEVLQQIDMTEKRFSAECPSNSPCSLEIQSSEAGDSALYLCASSLGHFSNERLFFGHGTKLSVL.

Regarding this clone: Germline and genes here are mouse. The CDR3 end is not reached by the read, which stops 1 residue before it; the germline J gene fills it in. The chain joins TRBV26 to TRBJ1-1; perhaps TRBD1 as D (6 bases). V was shortened by 5 bases and J by 3 bases, with 7 bases between the two germline ends. The germline V gene has CDR1 KGHPV and CDR2 FQNQEV (reference sequence). The CDR3 is made up of 12 amino acids. The CDR3 sequence is CASSWTDTEVFF. The CDR3 bases that were read are TGTGCCAGCAGTTGGACAGACACAGAAGTCTTC.

Comment on this clone: The gene symbols are mouse symbols. The read terminates 1 residue ahead of where the CDR3 ends, so the germline J gene completes it. The rearrangement links TRBV26 to TRBJ1-1; D unresolved. Per the germline V gene, CDR1 is KGHPV and CDR2 is FQNQEV (reference sequence). The V end lost 6 bases, the J end lost 0 bases, and 8 bases lay between the germline ends. This CDR3 has 13 residues. CDR3 residues: CASSPQANTEVFF. CDR3 bases read: TGTGCCAGCAGCCCGCAAGCAAACACAGAAGTCTTC.

By share, this clone ranks as medium-sized. Gene names are the mouse ones. Coverage ceases 1 residue before the CDR3 finishes, and the germline J gene fills in the end. This chain joins TRBV26 and TRBJ1-2; weak D call: TRBD1 (5 bases). Per germline, CDR1 KGHPV and CDR2 FQNQEV (reference sequence). The CDR3 length is 13 residues. Trimming cost V 4 bases and J 3 bases, with 9 bases left between them. The sequenced CDR3 bases are TGTGCCAGCAGTCGAGGGGTCGACTCCGACTACACC. Translated: CASSRGVDSDYT. The whole CDR3 reads CASSRGVDSDYTF.

As for this clone: Genes here carry mouse names. The read terminates 1 residue ahead of where the CDR3 ends, so the germline J gene completes it. The chain couples TRBV26 to TRBJ2-2; D ambiguous. Trimming cost V 3 bases and J 0 bases, with 5 bases left between them. The CDR3 spans 14 residues. Germline V lookup: CDR1 KGHPV, CDR2 FQNQEV (reference sequence). The CDR3 region is CASSLLSNTGQLYF. The part of the CDR3 DNA that was read is TGTGCCAGCAGTCTCCTGTCAAACACCGGGCAGCTCTAC.

With regard to this clone: Mouse germline and gene names are used. The read halts 1 residue ahead of the CDR3 end, with the missing end drawn from the germline J gene. This chain links TRBV26 with TRBJ1-6; D is unclear. TRBJ1-6 is known as an ORF, though its function is uncertain. With 2 bases removed from V and 0 bases from J, the gap between germline ends came to 5 bases. The CDR3 runs 15 residues. The V gene's germline CDR1 is KGHPV and CDR2 FQNQEV (reference sequence). CDR3 bases read: TGTGCCAGCAGTCTGACAGATTCCTATAATTCGCCCCTCTAC. Translation: CASSLTDSYNSPLY. The whole CDR3 sequence reads CASSLTDSYNSPLYF.

Sample share makes this clone medium-sized. Gene names are the mouse ones. The read comes to an end 1 residue before the CDR3 does, leaving the germline J gene to fill in the end. The V call is TRBV16, the J call TRBJ1-3, with 9 nucleotides matching TRBD1. CDR1 is SGHSA, CDR2 FRNQAP, per germline. The CDR3 is 16 residues long. V was pared by 4 bases and J by 1 base, with 5 bases of the junction left unmatched. Partial CDR3 DNA: TGTGCAAGCAGCTCACAGGGGGCGCGGTCTGGAAATACGCTCTAT. Its translation: CASSSQGARSGNTLY. The full CDR3 protein reads CASSSQGARSGNTLYF.

This clone was counted between two and nine times. Gene names refer to mouse genes. The read terminates 1 residue before the CDR3 end, so the remaining end is supplied by the germline J gene. V usage is TRBV26 and J usage is TRBJ1-6; D gene uncertain. TRBJ1-6 is filed as an ORF, its function uncertain. From germline, CDR1 is KGHPV and CDR2 FQNQEV (reference sequence). The CDR3 is 13 residues long. Between the trimmed V and J ends, which lost 3 bases and 11 bases, there was a span of 11 bases. The CDR3 sequence: CASSLNGVTPLYF. The part of the CDR3 DNA that was read is TGTGCCAGCAGTCTAAACGGGGTGACGCCCCTCTAC.

This clone is medium-sized within its sample. Mouse names are used for the genes. The read ends 1 residue early relative to the CDR3; the germline J gene fills the gap. The chain joins TRBV3 to TRBJ2-7; TRBD2 aligns across 7 bases. The germline gives CDR1 SNHLY, CDR2 FYNGKV (reference sequence). This CDR3 comprises 15 residues. J gave up 0 bases and V 0 bases, and 2 bases lay outside the gene matches. CDR3 bases read: TGTGCCAGCAGCTTAGCTGGGGGGAGCTCCTATGAACAGTAC. Amino acids: CASSLAGGSSYEQY. The CDR3, in full, reads CASSLAGGSSYEQYF.

This clone occurred a few times. The germline and genes are mouse ones. The sequenced fragment ends 1 residue before the CDR3 boundary, so the rest is inferred from the germline J gene. This chain joins TRBV26 and TRBJ1-6; tentative D call: TRBD1 (5 bases). TRBJ1-6 qualifies as an ORF whose function is uncertain. V was cut by 6 bases and J by 5 bases, with 8 bases left in between. The CDR3 length is 13 residues. CDR1 and CDR2 from the germline V gene are KGHPV and FQNQEV (reference sequence). CDR3 DNA, as far as it was read: TGTGCCAGCAGCCTGGACAATAATTCGCCCCTCTAC. It is translated as CASSLDNNSPLY. In full, the CDR3 is CASSLDNNSPLYF.

This clone occurred a few times. Gene names and germline refer to mouse. The CDR3 extends 1 residue past the end of the read, so its final part is completed from the germline J gene. The J gene is TRBJ2-4, the V gene TRBV3; D call uncertain. CDR3 length: 12 amino acids. V was pared by 3 bases and J by 0 bases, with 1 base between. Germline CDR1 is SNHLY and CDR2 is FYNGKV (reference sequence). CDR3 region: CASSFSQNTLYF. Incomplete CDR3 DNA: TGTGCCAGCAGCTTTAGTCAAAACACCTTGTAC.